This TCR beta chain comes out of a study of blood T cell repertoires in COVID-19. Using immunoSEQ multiplex PCR, the repertoire was profiled, and TCRdb retains in-frame clones only, with some absent. Of 200,000 to 250,000 clones in the sample, roughly 85% were seen once. This clone has a handful of counts. V gave up 4 bases and J gave up 4 bases, with 10 bases separating them. CDR1 SGHVS and CDR2 FQNEAQ come from the germline V gene. The CDR3 length is 13 residues. This receptor was obtained from an elderly woman with acute or convalescent COVID-19. V is TRBV7-8 and J is TRBJ1-2; D is unresolved. Sequencing was done on a sample of peripheral blood. CDR3 region: CASSSPRGYGYTF. As DNA, the CDR3 is TGTGCCAGCAGCTCCCCGAGAGGCTATGGCTACACCTTC.